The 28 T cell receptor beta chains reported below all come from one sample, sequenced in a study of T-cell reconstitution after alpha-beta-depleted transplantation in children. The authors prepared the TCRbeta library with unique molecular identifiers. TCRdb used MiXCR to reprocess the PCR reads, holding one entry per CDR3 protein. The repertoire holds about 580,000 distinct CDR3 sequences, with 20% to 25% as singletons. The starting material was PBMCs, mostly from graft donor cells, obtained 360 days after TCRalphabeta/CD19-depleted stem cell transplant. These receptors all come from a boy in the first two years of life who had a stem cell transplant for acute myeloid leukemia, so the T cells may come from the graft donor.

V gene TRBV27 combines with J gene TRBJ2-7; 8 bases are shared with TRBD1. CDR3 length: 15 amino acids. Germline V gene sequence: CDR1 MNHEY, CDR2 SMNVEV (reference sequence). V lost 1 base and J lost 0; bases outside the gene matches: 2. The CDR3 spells CASSLLTGASYEQYF. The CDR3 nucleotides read TGTGCCAGCAGTTTATTGACAGGGGCCTCCTACGAGCAGTACTTC.

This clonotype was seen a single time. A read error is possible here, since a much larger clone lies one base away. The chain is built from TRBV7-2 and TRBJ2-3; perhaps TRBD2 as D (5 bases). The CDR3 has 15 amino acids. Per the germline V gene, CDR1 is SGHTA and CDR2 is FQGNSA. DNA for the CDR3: TGTGCCAGCAGCTTATTTAGAGGAGGCACAGATCCGCAGTATTTT. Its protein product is CASSLFRGGTDPQYF.

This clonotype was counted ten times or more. The CDR3 DNA follows: TGTGCCAGCAGATCCGAGCGGGGGGGCTACAATGAGCAGTTCTTC. Translation gives CASRSERGGYNEQFF. This rearrangement joins TRBV12-3 or TRBV12-4 to TRBJ2-1, with 10 bases that match TRBD2. The CDR3 sequence is 15 residues long. J lost 3 bases, V lost 6 bases, and 5 bases had no gene match.

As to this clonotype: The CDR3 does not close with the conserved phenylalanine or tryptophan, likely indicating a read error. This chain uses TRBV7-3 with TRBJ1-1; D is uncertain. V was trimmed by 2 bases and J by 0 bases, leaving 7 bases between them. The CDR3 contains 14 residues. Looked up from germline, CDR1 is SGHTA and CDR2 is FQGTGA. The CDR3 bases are TGTGCCAGCAGCTTAGGGTCTATGAACACTGAAGCTTTCATT. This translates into CASSLGSMNTEAFI.

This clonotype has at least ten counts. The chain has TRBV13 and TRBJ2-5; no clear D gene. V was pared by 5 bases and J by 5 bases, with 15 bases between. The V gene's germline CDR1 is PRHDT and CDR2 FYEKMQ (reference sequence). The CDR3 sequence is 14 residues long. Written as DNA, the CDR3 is TGTGCCAGCAGCGTAGCTGGATTCGGGGAGACCCAGTACTTC. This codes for CASSVAGFGETQYF. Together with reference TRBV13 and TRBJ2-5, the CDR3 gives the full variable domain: AAGVIQSPRHLIKEKRETATLKCYPIPRHDTVYWYQQGPGQDPQFLISFYEKMQSDKGSIPDRFSAQQFSDYHSELNMSSLELGDSALYFCASSVAGFGETQYFGPGTRLLVL.

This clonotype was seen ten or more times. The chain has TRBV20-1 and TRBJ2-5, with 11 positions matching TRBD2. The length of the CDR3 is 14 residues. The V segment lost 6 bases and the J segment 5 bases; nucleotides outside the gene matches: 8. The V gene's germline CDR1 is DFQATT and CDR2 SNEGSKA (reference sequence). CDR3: CSASSGGAGETQYF. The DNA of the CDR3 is TGCAGTGCGAGTAGCGGGGGGGCGGGGGAGACCCAGTACTTC.

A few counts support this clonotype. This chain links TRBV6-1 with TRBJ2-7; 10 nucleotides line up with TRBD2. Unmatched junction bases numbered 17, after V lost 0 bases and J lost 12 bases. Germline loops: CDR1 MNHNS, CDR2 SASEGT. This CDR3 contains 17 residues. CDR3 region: CASSEAPPRGFSGGTYV. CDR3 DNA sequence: TGTGCCAGCAGTGAAGCTCCCCCAAGAGGATTTAGCGGGGGGACGTACGTC.

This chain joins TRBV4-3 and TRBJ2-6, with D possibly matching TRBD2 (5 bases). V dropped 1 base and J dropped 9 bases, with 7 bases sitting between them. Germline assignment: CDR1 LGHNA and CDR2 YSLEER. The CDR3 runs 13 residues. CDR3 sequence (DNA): TGCGCCAGCAGCCAAGGAGGGTTCAACGTCCTGACTTTC. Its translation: CASSQGGFNVLTF.

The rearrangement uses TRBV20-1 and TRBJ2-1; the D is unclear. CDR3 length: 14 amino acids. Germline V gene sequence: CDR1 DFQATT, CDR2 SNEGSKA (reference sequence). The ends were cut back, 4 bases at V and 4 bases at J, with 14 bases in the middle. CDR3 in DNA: TGCAGTGCTACCCGGCAGGACCTTTACAATGAGCAGTTCTTC. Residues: CSATRQDLYNEQFF.

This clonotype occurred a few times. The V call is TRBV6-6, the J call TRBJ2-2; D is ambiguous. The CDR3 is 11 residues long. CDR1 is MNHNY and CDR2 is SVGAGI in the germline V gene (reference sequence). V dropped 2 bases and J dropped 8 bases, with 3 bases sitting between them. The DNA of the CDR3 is TGTGCCAGCAGTTACAATGGGGAGCTGTTTTTT. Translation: CASSYNGELFF.

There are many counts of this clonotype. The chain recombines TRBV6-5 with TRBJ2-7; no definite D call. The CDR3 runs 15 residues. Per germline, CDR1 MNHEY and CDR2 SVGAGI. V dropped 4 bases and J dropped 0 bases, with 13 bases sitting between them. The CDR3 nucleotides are TGTGCCAGCAGTTCCGGCAGGCTGACCTCCTACGAGCAGTACTTC. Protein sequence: CASSSGRLTSYEQYF.

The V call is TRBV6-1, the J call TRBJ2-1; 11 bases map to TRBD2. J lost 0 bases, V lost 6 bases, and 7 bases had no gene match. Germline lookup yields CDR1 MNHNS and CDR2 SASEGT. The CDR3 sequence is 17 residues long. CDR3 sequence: CASRGTSGRSSYNEQFF. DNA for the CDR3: TGTGCCAGCAGGGGTACTAGCGGGAGAAGCTCCTACAATGAGCAGTTCTTC.

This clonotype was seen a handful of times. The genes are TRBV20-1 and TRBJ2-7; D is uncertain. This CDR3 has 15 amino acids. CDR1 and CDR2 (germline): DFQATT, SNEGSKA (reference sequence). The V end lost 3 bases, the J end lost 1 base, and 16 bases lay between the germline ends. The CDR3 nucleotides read TGCAGTGCTAGTCACGCAGACCATCCTTCCTACGAGCAGTACTTC. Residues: CSASHADHPSYEQYF.

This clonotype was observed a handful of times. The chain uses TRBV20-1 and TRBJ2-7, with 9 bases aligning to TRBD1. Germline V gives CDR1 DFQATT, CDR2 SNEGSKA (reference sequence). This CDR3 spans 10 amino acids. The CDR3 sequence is CREQGADKYV. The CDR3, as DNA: TGCAGAGAACAGGGGGCGGATAAGTACGTC.

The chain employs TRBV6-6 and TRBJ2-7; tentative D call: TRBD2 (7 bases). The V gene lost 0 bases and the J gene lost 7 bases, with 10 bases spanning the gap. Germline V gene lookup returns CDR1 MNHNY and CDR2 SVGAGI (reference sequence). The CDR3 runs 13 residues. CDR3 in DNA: TGTGCCAGCAGTTACTCGGGAGGGGGGGAGCAGTACTTC. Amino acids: CASSYSGGGEQYF.

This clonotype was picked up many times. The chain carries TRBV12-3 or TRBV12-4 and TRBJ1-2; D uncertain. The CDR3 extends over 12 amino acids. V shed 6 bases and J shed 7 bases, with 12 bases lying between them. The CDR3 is CASSPDFLGYTF. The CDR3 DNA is TGTGCCAGCAGCCCTGACTTTCTTGGCTACACCTTC.

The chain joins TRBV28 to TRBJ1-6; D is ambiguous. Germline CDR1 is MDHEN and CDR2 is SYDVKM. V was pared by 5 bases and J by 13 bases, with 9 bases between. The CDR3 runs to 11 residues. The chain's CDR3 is CASSPGAPLHF. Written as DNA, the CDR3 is TGTGCCAGCAGTCCGGGCGCGCCCCTCCACTTT. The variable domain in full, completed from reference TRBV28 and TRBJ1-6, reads DVKVTQSSRYLVKRTGEKVFLECVQDMDHENMFWYRQDPGLGLRLIYFSYDVKMKEKGDIPEGYSVSREKKERFSLILESASTNQTSMYLCASSPGAPLHFGNGTRLTVT.

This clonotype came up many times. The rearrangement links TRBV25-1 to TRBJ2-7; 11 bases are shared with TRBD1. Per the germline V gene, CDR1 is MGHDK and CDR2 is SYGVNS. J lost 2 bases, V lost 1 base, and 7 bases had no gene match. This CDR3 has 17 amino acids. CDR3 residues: CASSEWFGDRGTYEQYF. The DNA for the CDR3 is TGTGCCAGCAGTGAATGGTTTGGGGACAGGGGGACCTACGAGCAGTACTTC.

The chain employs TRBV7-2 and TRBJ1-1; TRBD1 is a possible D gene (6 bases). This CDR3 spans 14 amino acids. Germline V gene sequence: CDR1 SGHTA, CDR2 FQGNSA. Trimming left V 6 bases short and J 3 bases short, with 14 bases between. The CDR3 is CASSGGLRDTEAFF. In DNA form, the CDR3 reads TGTGCCAGCAGTGGGGGGCTAAGGGACACTGAAGCTTTCTTT.

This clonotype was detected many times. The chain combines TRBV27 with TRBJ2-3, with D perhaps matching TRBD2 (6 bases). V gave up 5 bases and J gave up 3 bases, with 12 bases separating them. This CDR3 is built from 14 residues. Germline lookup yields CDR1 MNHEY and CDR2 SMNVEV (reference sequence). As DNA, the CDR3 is TGTGCCAGCAGTCTCTCTCGGGGGACAGATACGCAGTATTTT. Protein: CASSLSRGTDTQYF.

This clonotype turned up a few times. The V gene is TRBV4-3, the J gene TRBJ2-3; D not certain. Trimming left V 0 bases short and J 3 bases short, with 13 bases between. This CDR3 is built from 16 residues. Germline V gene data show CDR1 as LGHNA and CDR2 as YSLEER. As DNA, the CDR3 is TGCGCCAGCAGCCAAGAACTCGGATTCTCTACAGATACGCAGTATTTT. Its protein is CASSQELGFSTDTQYF.

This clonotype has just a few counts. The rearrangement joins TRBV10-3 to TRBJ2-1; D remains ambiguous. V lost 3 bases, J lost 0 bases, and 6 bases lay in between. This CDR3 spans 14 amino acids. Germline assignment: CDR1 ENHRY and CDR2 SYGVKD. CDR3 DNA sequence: TGTGCCATCAGTGAAGTAAGCTCCTACAATGAGCAGTTCTTC. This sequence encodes CAISEVSSYNEQFF.

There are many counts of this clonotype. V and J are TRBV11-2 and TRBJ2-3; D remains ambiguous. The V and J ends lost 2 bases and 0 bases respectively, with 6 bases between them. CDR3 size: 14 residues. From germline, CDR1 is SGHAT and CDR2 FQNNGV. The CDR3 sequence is CASSLMDSTDTQYF. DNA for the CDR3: TGTGCCAGCAGCTTAATGGACAGCACAGATACGCAGTATTTT.

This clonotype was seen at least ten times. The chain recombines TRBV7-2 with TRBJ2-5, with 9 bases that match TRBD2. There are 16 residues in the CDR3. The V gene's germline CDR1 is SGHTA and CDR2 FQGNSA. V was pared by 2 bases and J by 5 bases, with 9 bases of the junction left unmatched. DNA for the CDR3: TGTGCCAGCAGCTTAAGGCCTAGCGGGACCAGGGAGACCCAGTACTTC. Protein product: CASSLRPSGTRETQYF.

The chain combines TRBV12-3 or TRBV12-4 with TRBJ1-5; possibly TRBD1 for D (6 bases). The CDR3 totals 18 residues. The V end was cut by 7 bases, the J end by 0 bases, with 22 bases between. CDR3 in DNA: TGTGCCAGCACCTCTAATGGACAGTTGTTTTATAGCAATCAGCCCCAGCATTTT. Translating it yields CASTSNGQLFYSNQPQHF.

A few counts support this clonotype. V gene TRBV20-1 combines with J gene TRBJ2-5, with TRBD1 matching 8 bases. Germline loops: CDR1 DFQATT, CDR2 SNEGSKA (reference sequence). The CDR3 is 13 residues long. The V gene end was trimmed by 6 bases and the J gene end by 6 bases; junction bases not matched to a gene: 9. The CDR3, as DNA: TGCAGTGCGCCCCACAGGGGGTTAAAGACCCAGTACTTC. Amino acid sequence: CSAPHRGLKTQYF.

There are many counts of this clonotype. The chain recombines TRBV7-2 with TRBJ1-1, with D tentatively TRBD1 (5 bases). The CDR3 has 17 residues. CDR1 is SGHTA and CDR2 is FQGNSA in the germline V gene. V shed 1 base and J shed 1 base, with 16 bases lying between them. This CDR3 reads CASSLGGERGWNTEAFF. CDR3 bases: TGTGCCAGCAGCTTAGGGGGTGAAAGGGGTTGGAACACTGAAGCTTTCTTT.

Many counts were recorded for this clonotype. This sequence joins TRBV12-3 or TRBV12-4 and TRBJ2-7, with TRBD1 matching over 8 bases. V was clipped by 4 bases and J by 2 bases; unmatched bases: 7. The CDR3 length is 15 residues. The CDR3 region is CASSSTGGLPYEQYF. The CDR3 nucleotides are TGTGCCAGCAGTTCTACAGGGGGACTTCCCTACGAGCAGTACTTC.